Reported below is one T cell receptor beta chain. Its recognized antigen is unknown. No base-level quality is on record; no much larger clone is a single base apart. Whole blood was collected in K2EDTA tubes by collaborating institutions according to the institutions' own protocols. For TCRbeta analysis, collaborator samples were shipped as frozen whole blood, as isolated PBMCs, or as DNA extracted from either sample type. TCRbeta CDR3 regions were amplified from genomic DNA by means of the immunoSEQ Assay, a bias-controlled multiplex PCR. On the authors' methods: Within the assay, amplification of reference gene primers was used to estimate how many nucleated cells each sample contained. To quantify the absolute abundance of each unique TCRbeta CDR3 rearrangement, sequence reads were collapsed and filtered. For each sample, productive Simpson clonality was calculated by taking the square root of Simpson's diversity index across productive rearrangements. This immuneACCESS table, as held by TCRdb, lists in-frame sequences with V and J called but not all clones. Of the missing ones, under half trace to an unresolved V gene in checked studies; the others have no known cause. That table gives V, J and clone size, and the DNA gave D and trimming. This sample comprises about 160,000 clones, about 80% of them detected only once. The ten largest clones represent more than 2% of the sample.

From the cysteine up to the phenylalanine, the CDR3 has a length of 16 residues. Left in the record is the CDR3 DNA by itself, 48 bases read in frame from the first base. Germline trimming amounts to 4 bases on V and 6 bases on J, with 9 as the count of junction bases outside the gene matches. From the germline V gene (reference sequence), CDR1 is MNHEY and CDR2 is SMNVEV. The sample belongs to a study of blood T cell repertoires in COVID-19 (dated by TCRdb to about 2020). Regarding the study in general: Samples from collaborators originated in the United States, Italy and Spain and spanned both the acute and convalescent phases of COVID-19. Subjects who had been exposed to COVID-19, were actively infected with it, or had recovered from it provided the deeply sampled blood TCRbeta repertoires that made up the dataset. A freely available public database, intended as a resource for researchers studying the immune response to SARS-CoV-2, is where the repertoires were released. A de-identified subject ID, COVID-19 status, age in years and sex were almost always included in the sample metadata. The prospective study material was composed of cDNA or gDNA derived from T cells, B-cell-depleted T cells, or PBMCs. The samples were drawn from two sources: the first 160 participants of the ongoing ImmuneRACE study, and 1,000 to 1,500 subjects contributed by 6 global collaborators. HLA class I and class II types, where available, came from metadata supplied by the sample provider rather than from assay-based typing.

What the research found in general, with its limitations: The quantity of clinical and demographic metadata differed by source and by participant and was supplied without curation.

In this chain, TRBV27 is recombined with TRBJ2-2; 9 bases in the middle match TRBD1. Sequencing input: peripheral blood. The receptor was isolated from a man in his 70s with acute or convalescent COVID-19. The CDR3 protein is CASSSPRQGGAGELFF. The nucleotides read TGTGCCAGCAGTTCGCCGAGACAGGGGGGGGCCGGGGAGCTGTTTTTT.